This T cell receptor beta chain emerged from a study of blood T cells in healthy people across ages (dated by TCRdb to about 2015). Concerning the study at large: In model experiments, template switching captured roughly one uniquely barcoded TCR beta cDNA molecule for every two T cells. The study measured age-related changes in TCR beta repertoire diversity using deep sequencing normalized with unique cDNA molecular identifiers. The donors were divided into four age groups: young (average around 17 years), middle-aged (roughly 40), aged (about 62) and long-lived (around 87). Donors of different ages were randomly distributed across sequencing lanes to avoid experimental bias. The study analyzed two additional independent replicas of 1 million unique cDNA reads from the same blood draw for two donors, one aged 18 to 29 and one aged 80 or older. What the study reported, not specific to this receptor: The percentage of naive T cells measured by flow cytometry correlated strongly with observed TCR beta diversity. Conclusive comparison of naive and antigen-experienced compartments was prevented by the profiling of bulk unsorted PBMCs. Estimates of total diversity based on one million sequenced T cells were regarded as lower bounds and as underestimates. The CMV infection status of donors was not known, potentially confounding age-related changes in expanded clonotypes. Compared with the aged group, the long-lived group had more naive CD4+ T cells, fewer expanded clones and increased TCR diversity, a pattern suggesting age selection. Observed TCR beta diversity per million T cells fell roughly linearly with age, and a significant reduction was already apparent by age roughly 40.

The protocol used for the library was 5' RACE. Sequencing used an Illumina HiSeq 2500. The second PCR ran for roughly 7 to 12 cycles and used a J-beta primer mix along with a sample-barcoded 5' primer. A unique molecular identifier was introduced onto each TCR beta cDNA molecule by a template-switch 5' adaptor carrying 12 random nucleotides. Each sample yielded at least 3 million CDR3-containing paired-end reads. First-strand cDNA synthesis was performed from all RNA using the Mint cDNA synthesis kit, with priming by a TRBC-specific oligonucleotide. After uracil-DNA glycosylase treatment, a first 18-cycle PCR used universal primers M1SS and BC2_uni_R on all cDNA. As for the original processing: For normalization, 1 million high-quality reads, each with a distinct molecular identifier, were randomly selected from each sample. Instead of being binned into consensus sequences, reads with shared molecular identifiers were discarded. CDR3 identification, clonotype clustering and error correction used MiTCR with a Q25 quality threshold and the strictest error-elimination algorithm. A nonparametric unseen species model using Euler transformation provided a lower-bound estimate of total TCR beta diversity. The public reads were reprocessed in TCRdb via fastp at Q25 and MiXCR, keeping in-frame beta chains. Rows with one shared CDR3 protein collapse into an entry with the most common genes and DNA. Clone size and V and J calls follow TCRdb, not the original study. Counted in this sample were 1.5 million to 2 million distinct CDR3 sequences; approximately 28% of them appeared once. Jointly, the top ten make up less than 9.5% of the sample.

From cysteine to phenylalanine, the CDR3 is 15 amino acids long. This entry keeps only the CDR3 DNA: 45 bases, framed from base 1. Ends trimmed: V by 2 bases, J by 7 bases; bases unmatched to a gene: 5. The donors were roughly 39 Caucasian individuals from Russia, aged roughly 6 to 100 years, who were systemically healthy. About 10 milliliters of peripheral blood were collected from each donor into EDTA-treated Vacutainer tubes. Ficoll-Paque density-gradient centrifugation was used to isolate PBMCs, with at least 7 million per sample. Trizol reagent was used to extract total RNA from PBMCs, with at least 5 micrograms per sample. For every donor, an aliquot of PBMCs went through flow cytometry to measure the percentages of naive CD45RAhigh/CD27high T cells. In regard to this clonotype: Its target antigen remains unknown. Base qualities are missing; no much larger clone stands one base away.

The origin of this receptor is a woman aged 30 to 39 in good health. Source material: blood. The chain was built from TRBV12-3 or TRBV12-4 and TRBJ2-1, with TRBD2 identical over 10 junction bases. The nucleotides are TGTGCCAGCAGTTTACCAGCGGGAGGGTTAAATGAGCAGTTCTTC. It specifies CASSLPAGGLNEQFF.